This TCR beta chain was profiled in a study of cytomegalovirus exposure and HLA in healthy donors. PCR primers comprised 60 Vbeta and 13 Jbeta primers. Profiling relied on immunoSEQ multiplex PCR, and the TCRdb table lists in-frame clones only, not all of them. Here the sample spans over 100,000 clones, about 73% being singletons. This receptor was identified in a woman aged 25-40 years in good health and CMV-seropositive. The sequenced sample was PBMCs.

CDR3 loop: CASSRGGSTDTQYF. For the CDR3, the DNA is TGCGCCAGCAGCCGGGGGGGCTCCACAGATACGCAGTATTTT. This chain connects TRBV5-1 to TRBJ2-3; 8 nucleotides line up with TRBD2. This CDR3 spans 14 amino acids. Per the germline V gene, CDR1 is SGHRS and CDR2 is YFSETQ. The V and J ends lost 4 bases and 2 bases, in that order; junction bases with no gene match: 3. The whole variable domain, remainder taken from reference TRBV5-1 and TRBJ2-3, is KAGVTQTPRYLIKTRGQQVTLSCSPISGHRSVSWYQQTPGQGLQFLFEYFSETQRNKGNFPGRFSGRQFSNSRSEMNVSTLELGDSALYLCASSRGGSTDTQYFGPGTRLTVL.